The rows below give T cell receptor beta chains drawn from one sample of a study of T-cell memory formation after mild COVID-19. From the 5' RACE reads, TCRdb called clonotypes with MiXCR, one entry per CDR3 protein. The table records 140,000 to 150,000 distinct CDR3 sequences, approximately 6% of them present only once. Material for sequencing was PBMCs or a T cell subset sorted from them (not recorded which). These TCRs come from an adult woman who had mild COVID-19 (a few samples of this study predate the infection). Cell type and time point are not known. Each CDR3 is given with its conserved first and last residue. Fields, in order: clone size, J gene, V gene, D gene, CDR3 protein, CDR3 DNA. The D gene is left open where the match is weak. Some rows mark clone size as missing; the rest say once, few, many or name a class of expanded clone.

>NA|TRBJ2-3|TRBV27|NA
CATLPRGRGDTQYF
TGTGCCACCCTACCCCGGGGGCGCGGAGATACGCAGTATTTT
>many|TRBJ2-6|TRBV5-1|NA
CASREFSGANVLTF
TGCGCCAGCAGAGAGTTCTCTGGGGCCAACGTCCTGACTTTC
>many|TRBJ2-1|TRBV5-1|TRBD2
CASSLSNPSGFYNEQFF
TGCGCCAGCAGCTTGAGTAATCCTAGCGGGTTTTACAATGAGCAGTTCTTC
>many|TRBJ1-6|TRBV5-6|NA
CASSLGRDNSPLHF
TGTGCCAGCAGCTTGGGGCGGGATAATTCACCCCTCCACTTT
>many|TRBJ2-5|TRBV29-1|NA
CSAKGGAKGQETQYF
TGCAGCGCAAAGGGGGGGGCAAAAGGCCAAGAGACCCAGTACTTC
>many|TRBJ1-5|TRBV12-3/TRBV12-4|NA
CASSFREHQPQHF
TGTGCCAGCAGTTTTCGGGAGCATCAGCCCCAGCATTTT
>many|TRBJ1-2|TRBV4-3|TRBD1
CASSQLEGGRGSYGYTF
TGCGCCAGCAGCCAGTTGGAAGGGGGCAGGGGGTCCTATGGCTACACCTTC
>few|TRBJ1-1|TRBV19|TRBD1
CASRETGLNTEAFF
TGTGCCAGTAGAGAGACAGGGCTGAACACTGAAGCTTTCTTT
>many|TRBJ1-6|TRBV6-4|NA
CASSDLNSPLHF
TGTGCCAGCAGTGATCTTAATTCACCCCTCCACTTT
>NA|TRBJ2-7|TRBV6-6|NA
CASSSRQGGQYF
TGTGCCAGCAGTTCTCGCCAGGGAGGGCAGTACTTC
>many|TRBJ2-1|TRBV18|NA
CASSPGRRQYNEQFF
TGTGCCAGCTCACCGGGACGTAGACAATACAATGAGCAGTTCTTC
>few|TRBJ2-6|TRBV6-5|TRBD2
CASSYGRAGANVLTF
TGTGCCAGCAGTTACGGGAGGGCTGGGGCCAACGTCCTGACTTTC
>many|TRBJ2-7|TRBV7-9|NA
CASSLGFLSSYEQYF
TGTGCCAGCAGCTTAGGATTCCTAAGCTCCTACGAGCAGTACTTC
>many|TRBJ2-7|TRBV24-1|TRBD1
CATSDTAGTGYEQYF
TGTGCCACCAGTGATACCGCCGGGACAGGGTACGAGCAGTACTTC
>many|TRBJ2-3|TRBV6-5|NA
CASRTGLWDTDTQYF
TGTGCCAGCAGGACCGGGCTATGGGACACAGATACGCAGTATTTT
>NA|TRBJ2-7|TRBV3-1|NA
CASSQDPSRDYEQYF
TGTGCCAGCAGCCAAGACCCGTCTAGGGATTACGAGCAGTACTTC
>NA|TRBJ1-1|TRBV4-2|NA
CASSQDTVNTEAFF
TGTGCCAGCAGCCAAGATACGGTAAACACTGAAGCTTTCTTT
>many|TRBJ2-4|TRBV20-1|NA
CSAGPALAKNIQYF
TGCAGTGCTGGCCCTGCTCTGGCCAAAAACATTCAGTACTTC
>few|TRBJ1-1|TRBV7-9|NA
CASSFDRVNTEAFF
TGTGCCAGCAGCTTCGACAGAGTGAACACTGAAGCTTTCTTT